This note documents a single T cell receptor (beta chain) sequence. What it binds is not known. This entry is derived from a study of OX40 agonist ivuxolimab in advanced cancers. About the study: Head and neck, renal cell, melanoma or hepatocellular carcinoma were the cancers that dose-escalation patients had.

Study-level points and caveats: Compared with CD4+, CD8+ T cells on average had more expanded clones.

Profiling relied on immunoSEQ multiplex PCR, and the TCRdb table lists in-frame clones only, not all of them. This sample has roughly 72,000 clones, with roughly 80% found just once. The germline V gene encodes CDR1 SGHAT and CDR2 FQNNGV. The V and J ends lost 4 bases and 1 base respectively, with 8 bases between them. This CDR3 comprises 13 residues. The sequences come from CD4+ or CD8+ T cells sorted from blood, collected in a trial of the OX40 agonist ivuxolimab. The chain recombines TRBV11-2 with TRBJ2-7, with a tentative D call TRBD1 (5 bases). The sequence was obtained from an adult with an advanced solid tumor such as melanoma, head and neck, liver or kidney cancer. The CDR3 sequence: CASSSGNSYEQYF. The CDR3 DNA reads as TGTGCCAGCAGCTCAGGGAATTCCTACGAGCAGTACTTC.